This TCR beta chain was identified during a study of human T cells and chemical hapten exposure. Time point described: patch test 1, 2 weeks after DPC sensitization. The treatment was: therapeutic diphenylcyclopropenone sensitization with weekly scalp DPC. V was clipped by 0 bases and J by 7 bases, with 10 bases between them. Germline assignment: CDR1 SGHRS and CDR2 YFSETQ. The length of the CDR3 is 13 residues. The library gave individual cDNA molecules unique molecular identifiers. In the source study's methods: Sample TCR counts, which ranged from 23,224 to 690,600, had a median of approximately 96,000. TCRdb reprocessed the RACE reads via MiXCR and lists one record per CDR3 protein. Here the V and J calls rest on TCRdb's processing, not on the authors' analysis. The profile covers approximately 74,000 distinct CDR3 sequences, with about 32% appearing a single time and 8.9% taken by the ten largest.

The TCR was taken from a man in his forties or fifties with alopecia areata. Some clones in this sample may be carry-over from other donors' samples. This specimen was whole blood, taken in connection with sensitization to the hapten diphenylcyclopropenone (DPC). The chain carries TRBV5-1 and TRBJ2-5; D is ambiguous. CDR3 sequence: CASSLEAYGTQYF. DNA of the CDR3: TGCGCCAGCAGCTTGGAGGCCTATGGGACCCAGTACTTC.